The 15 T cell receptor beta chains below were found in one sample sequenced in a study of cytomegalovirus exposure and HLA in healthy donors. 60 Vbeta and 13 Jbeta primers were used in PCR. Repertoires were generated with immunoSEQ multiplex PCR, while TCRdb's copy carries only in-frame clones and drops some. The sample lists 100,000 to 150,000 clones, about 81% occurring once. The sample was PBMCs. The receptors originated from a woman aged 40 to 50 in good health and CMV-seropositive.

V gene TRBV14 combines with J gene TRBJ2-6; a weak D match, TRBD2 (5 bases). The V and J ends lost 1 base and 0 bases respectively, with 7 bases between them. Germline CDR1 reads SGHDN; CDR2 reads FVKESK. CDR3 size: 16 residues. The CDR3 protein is CASSQVGGSGANVLTF. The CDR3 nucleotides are TGTGCCAGCAGCCAAGTAGGAGGCTCTGGGGCCAACGTCCTGACTTTC.

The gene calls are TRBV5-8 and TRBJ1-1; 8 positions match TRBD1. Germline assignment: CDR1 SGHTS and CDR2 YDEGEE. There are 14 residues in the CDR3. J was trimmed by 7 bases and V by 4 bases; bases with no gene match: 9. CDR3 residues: CASSRTGYGIEAFF. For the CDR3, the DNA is TGTGCCAGCAGCCGGACAGGGTACGGGATTGAAGCTTTCTTT.

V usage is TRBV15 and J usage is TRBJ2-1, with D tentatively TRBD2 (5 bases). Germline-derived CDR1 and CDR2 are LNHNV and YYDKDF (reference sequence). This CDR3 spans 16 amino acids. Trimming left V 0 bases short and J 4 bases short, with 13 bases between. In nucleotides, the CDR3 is TGTGCCACCAGCAGAGATAGAACTAGTCAGTACAATGAGCAGTTCTTC. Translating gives CATSRDRTSQYNEQFF.

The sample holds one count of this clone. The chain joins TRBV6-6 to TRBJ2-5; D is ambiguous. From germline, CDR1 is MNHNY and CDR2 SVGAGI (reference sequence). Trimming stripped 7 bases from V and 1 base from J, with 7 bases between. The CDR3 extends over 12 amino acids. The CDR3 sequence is CASNLFQETQYF. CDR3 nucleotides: TGTGCCAGCAATTTATTCCAAGAGACCCAGTACTTC.

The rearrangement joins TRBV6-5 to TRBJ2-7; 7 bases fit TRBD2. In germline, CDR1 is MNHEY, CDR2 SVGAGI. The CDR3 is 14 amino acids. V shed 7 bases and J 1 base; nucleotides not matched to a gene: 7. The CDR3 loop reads CASTTGGRSYEQYF. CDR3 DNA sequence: TGTGCCAGCACCACGGGGGGAAGGTCCTACGAGCAGTACTTC.

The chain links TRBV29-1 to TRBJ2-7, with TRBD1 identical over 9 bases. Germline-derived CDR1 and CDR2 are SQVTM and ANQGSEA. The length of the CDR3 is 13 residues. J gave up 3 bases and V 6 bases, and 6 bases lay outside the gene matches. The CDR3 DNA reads TGCAGCGTAGGGACAGGGACCGACTACGAGCAGTACTTC. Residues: CSVGTGTDYEQYF.

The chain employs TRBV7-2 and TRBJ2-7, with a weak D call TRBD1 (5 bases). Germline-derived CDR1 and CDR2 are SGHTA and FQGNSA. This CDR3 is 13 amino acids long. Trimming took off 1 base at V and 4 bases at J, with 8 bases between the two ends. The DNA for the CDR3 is TGTGCCAGCAGCTTAGAGGCAGGGTACGAGCAGTACTTC. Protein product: CASSLEAGYEQYF. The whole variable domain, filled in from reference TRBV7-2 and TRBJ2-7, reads GAGVSQSPSNKVTEKGKDVELRCDPISGHTALYWYRQSLGQGLEFLIYFQGNSAPDKSGLPSDRFSAERTGGSVSTLTIQRTQQEDSAVYLCASSLEAGYEQYFGPGTRLTVT.

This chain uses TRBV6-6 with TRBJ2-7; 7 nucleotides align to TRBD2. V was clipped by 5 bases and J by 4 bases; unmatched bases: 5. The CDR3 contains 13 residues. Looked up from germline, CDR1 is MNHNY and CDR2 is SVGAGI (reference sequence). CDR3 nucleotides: TGTGCCAGCAGTGAGACTAGCAGGTACGAGCAGTACTTC. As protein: CASSETSRYEQYF.

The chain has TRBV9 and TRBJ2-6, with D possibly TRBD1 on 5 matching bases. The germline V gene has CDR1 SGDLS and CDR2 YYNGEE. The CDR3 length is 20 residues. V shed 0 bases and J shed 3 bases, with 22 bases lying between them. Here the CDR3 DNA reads TGTGCCAGCAGCGTAGAACTGAGGTGGCAGGGATTAGGTGGGGCCAACGTCCTGACTTTC. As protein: CASSVELRWQGLGGANVLTF.

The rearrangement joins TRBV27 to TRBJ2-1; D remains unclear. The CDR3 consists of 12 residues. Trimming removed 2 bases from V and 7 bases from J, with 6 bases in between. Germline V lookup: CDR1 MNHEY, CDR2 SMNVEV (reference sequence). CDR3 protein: CASSLVGNEQFF. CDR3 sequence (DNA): TGTGCCAGCAGTTTAGTCGGGAATGAGCAGTTCTTC.

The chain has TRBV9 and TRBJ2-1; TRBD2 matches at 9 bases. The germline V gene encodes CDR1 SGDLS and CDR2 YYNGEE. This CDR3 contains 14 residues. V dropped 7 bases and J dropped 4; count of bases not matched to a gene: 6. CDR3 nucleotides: TGTGCCAGCGGGCAGAGCGGGGGGTACAATGAGCAGTTCTTC. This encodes CASGQSGGYNEQFF.

The CDR3 here is CASSLSYSSYEQYF. CDR3 nucleotide sequence: TGCGCCAGCAGCTTGTCGTACAGCTCCTACGAGCAGTACTTC. The V call is TRBV5-1, the J call TRBJ2-7; D unresolved. The germline V gene encodes CDR1 SGHRS and CDR2 YFSETQ. This CDR3 has 14 amino acids. Trimming removed 1 base from V and 0 bases from J, with 8 bases in between.

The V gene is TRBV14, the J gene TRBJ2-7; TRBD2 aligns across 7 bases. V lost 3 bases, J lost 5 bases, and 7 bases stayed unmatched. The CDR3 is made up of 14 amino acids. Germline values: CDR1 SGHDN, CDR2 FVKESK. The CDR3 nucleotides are TGTGCCAGCAGCCAGGGAGGGCTTCGAGACGAGCAGTACTTC. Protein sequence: CASSQGGLRDEQYF.

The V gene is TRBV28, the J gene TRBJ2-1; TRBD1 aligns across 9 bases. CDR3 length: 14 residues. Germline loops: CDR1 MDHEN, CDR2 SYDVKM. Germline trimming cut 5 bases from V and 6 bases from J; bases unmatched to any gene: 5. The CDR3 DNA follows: TGTGCCAGCAGTGGGGACAGGGAGGGCAATGAGCAGTTCTTC. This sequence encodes CASSGDREGNEQFF.

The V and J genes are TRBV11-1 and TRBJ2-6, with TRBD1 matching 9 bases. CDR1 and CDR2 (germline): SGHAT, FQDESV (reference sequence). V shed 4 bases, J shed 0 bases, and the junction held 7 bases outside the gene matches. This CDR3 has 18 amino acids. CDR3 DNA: TGTGCCAGCAGCTCGTCCGGGACAGGGTTCTCTGGGGCCAACGTCCTGACTTTC. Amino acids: CASSSSGTGFSGANVLTF.